Each of the 21 T cell receptor beta chains below was sequenced from the same sample in a study of T cell responses to AZD1222 COVID-19 vaccine. Measured with immunoSEQ multiplex PCR; TCRdb has only the in-frame clones, and not every one. The sample carries around 130,000 clones, roughly 89% recorded once. The sample was peripheral blood, taken on day 0 of AZD1222 vaccination. These receptors originate from an adult in good health.

This chain links TRBV7-3 with TRBJ2-5; TRBD2 matches 11 bases. The CDR3 covers 18 residues. CDR1 is SGHTA and CDR2 is FQGTGA in the germline V gene. V was clipped by 1 base and J by 2 bases; unmatched bases: 9. CDR3 region: CASSLSARLAGLQETQYF. The CDR3 DNA follows: TGTGCCAGCAGCTTAAGTGCCCGACTAGCGGGGCTACAAGAGACCCAGTACTTC.

This chain uses TRBV27 with TRBJ2-5; D not resolved. Germline V CDR1 and CDR2: MNHEY, SMNVEV (reference sequence). The length of the CDR3 is 15 residues. The V end was cut by 4 bases, the J end by 5 bases, with 17 bases between. CDR3 sequence reads: CASSSLGLGLETQYF. CDR3 nucleotides: TGTGCCAGCAGTTCCCTGGGTCTGGGTTTGGAGACCCAGTACTTC.

The V call is TRBV5-6, the J call TRBJ1-5, with D tentatively TRBD1 (5 bases). This CDR3 spans 14 amino acids. Trimming pared 0 bases from V and 3 bases from J, leaving 7 bases between. CDR1 and CDR2 from the germline V gene are SGHDT and YYEEEE. The CDR3 DNA is TGTGCCAGCAGCTTGGGCAGGGTCAATCAGCCCCAGCATTTT. This translates into CASSLGRVNQPQHF.

The chain is built from TRBV7-8 and TRBJ2-1, with 12 bases aligning to TRBD2. CDR1 and CDR2 from the germline V gene are SGHVS and FQNEAQ. With V trimmed by 3 bases and J by 0 bases, 12 bases remained unmatched. There are 20 residues in the CDR3. CDR3 protein: CASSFPSASGRVSSYNEQFF. DNA for the CDR3: TGTGCCAGCAGCTTTCCGTCGGCTAGCGGGAGGGTGAGCTCCTACAATGAGCAGTTCTTC.

The CDR3 DNA sequence: TGTGCCAGCAGTTACTCGAAGCTGGGGGACTACGAGCAGTACTTC. It codes for CASSYSKLGDYEQYF. This chain uses TRBV6-2 or TRBV6-3 with TRBJ2-7; D possibly matches TRBD1 or TRBD2 (5 bases each). V lost 0 bases, J lost 3 bases, and 12 bases lay in between. Germline CDR1 is MNHEY and CDR2 is SVGEGT. The CDR3 has 15 amino acids.

CDR3 DNA sequence: TGTGCCAGTAGTATAGGACAGGGAAGGAATCAGCCCCAGCATTTT. This codes for CASSIGQGRNQPQHF. The chain is built from TRBV19 and TRBJ1-5; 7 bases match TRBD1. V lost 1 base to trimming and J lost 4 bases; unmatched junction nucleotides: 4. Looked up from germline, CDR1 is LNHDA and CDR2 is SQIVND (reference sequence). CDR3 length: 15 amino acids.

This rearrangement joins TRBV9 to TRBJ1-1, with D possibly being TRBD1 (6 bases). The V gene lost 4 bases and the J gene lost 6 bases, with 19 bases spanning the gap. Germline assignment: CDR1 SGDLS and CDR2 YYNGEE. CDR3 size: 15 residues. CDR3 DNA sequence: TGTGCCAGCAGCCCCCAGGGGTGGGGCTCCGCTGAAGCTTTCTTT. Protein: CASSPQGWGSAEAFF.

This sequence joins TRBV19 and TRBJ1-1, with D maybe TRBD1 (5 bases). There are 13 residues in the CDR3. CDR1 is LNHDA, CDR2 SQIVND, per germline (reference sequence). Between the trimmed V and J ends, which lost 7 bases and 7 bases, there was a span of 16 bases. CDR3 in DNA: TGTGCCAGTATTAAACGGGGGGGTTATGAAGCTTTCTTT. Translation gives CASIKRGGYEAFF.

The J gene is TRBJ1-2, the V gene TRBV29-1, with TRBD1 as a possible D gene (6 bases). Trimming shortened V by 0 bases and J by 5 bases, and 16 bases separated the two germline ends. The CDR3 extends over 15 amino acids. CDR1 is SQVTM and CDR2 is ANQGSEA in the germline V gene. DNA of the CDR3: TGCAGCGTTGAAGATTCCCAAAAACAGGGTTATGGCTACACCTTC. Translated: CSVEDSQKQGYGYTF.

The rearrangement links TRBV30 to TRBJ1-5; no clear D. This CDR3 has 13 amino acids. CDR1 and CDR2 from the germline V gene are GTSNPN and SVGIG (reference sequence). The V gene lost 3 bases and the J gene lost 6 bases, with 12 bases spanning the gap. The CDR3 sequence: CAWSAGEGQPQHF. In nucleotides, the CDR3 is TGTGCCTGGAGCGCCGGGGAAGGTCAGCCCCAGCATTTT.

The CDR3 spells CASSLGGAEQETQYF. In nucleotides, the CDR3 is TGTGCCAGCAGCTTAGGGGGTGCCGAACAAGAGACCCAGTACTTC. The chain employs TRBV11-2 and TRBJ2-5; no reliable D call. Trimming left V 1 base short and J 2 bases short, with 11 bases between. Germline V gene data show CDR1 as SGHAT and CDR2 as FQNNGV. CDR3 size: 15 residues.

The rearrangement joins TRBV18 to TRBJ2-7; TRBD1 matches at 8 bases. Per the germline V gene, CDR1 is KGHSH and CDR2 is LQKENI. Germline trimming cut 8 bases from V and 5 bases from J; bases unmatched to any gene: 17. The CDR3 is 16 residues long. This CDR3 is CASTSPNSQGANEQYF. CDR3 nucleotide sequence: TGTGCCAGCACGTCACCCAACAGCCAGGGGGCTAACGAGCAGTACTTC.

This rearrangement joins TRBV13 to TRBJ2-7; 7 nucleotides match TRBD2. The germline V gene encodes CDR1 PRHDT and CDR2 FYEKMQ (reference sequence). This CDR3 has 19 residues. With V trimmed by 5 bases and J by 4 bases, 23 bases remained unmatched. CDR3: CASSLLPRVGLPLSYEQYF. The CDR3 nucleotides read TGTGCCAGCAGCCTCCTACCCCGGGTGGGACTACCTCTTTCGTACGAGCAGTACTTC.

A single count supports this clone. V and J are TRBV6-5 and TRBJ1-1; D unclear. Germline lookup yields CDR1 MNHEY and CDR2 SVGAGI. The CDR3 has 13 amino acids. Deletions cut 7 bases from V and 6 bases from J, with 15 bases between. The DNA for the CDR3 is TGTGCCAGCAAAATGATAGGTCGGCCTGAAGCTTTCTTT. Its protein is CASKMIGRPEAFF.

J is TRBJ2-2 and V is TRBV24-1; D not resolved. This CDR3 region has 15 residues. The V gene's germline CDR1 is KGHDR and CDR2 SFDVKD. The ends were cut back, 4 bases at V and 6 bases at J, with 14 bases in the middle. Here the CDR3 DNA reads TGTGCCACCAGTGACTCTGCTGTAGGGCCCGGGGAGCTGTTTTTT. It yields the protein CATSDSAVGPGELFF.

The chain joins TRBV6-5 to TRBJ2-2; D unclear. Germline V gene sequence: CDR1 MNHEY, CDR2 SVGAGI. There are 14 residues in the CDR3. V dropped 3 bases and J dropped 3 bases, with 8 bases sitting between them. In DNA, the CDR3 is TGTGCCAGCAGTTATACGCCGTACACCGGGGAGCTGTTTTTT. Encoded protein: CASSYTPYTGELFF.

This chain uses TRBV28 with TRBJ2-2; 7 bases align to TRBD1. The CDR3 is 16 amino acids. The V gene end was trimmed by 4 bases and the J gene end by 8 bases; junction bases not matched to a gene: 13. The germline gives CDR1 MDHEN, CDR2 SYDVKM. The CDR3 nucleotides are TGTGCCAGCAGTTCCGCCGGGTCAGGGGGATCTGGGGAGCTGTTTTTT. Protein sequence: CASSSAGSGGSGELFF.

CDR3 DNA sequence: TGTGCCAGCAGCCCCGGGACAGGGGGCCGGGAAAAACTGTTTTTT. Translation: CASSPGTGGREKLFF. V usage is TRBV5-8 and J usage is TRBJ1-4, with 12 bases matching TRBD1. The CDR3 sequence is 15 residues long. Germline CDR1 and CDR2: SGHTS and YDEGEE. V was pared by 4 bases and J by 8 bases, with 6 bases of the junction left unmatched.

This rearrangement joins TRBV5-4 to TRBJ2-5, with TRBD2 identical over 7 bases. Germline V CDR1 and CDR2: SGHNT, YYREEE (reference sequence). V lost 5 bases and J lost 2; bases outside the gene matches: 9. The CDR3 length is 15 residues. The CDR3 DNA sequence: TGTGCCAGCAGTTTAGGGCCTAGCGGTCAAGAGACCCAGTACTTC. Translated, it gives CASSLGPSGQETQYF.

In its sample, this clone was seen once. The rearrangement joins TRBV5-4 to TRBJ2-2, with a possible D match to TRBD2 (6 bases). The CDR3 covers 17 residues. Trimming cost V 3 bases and J 3 bases, with 18 bases left between them. The germline CDR1 and CDR2 sequences are SGHNT and YYREEE (reference sequence). CDR3 in amino acids: CASSSVSGVLDTGELFF. The CDR3 DNA reads TGTGCCAGCAGCTCGGTGTCGGGGGTGTTGGACACCGGGGAGCTGTTTTTT.

V is TRBV28 and J is TRBJ1-2; maybe TRBD1 (6 bases). V lost 6 bases, J lost 4 bases, and 9 bases lay in between. The CDR3 runs 12 residues. CDR1 and CDR2 (germline): MDHEN, SYDVKM. The CDR3 is CASRLDSYGYTF. The CDR3, as DNA: TGTGCCAGCAGACTGGACAGCTATGGCTACACCTTC.